This T cell receptor (beta chain) was obtained from a study of radiation and T cells in renal cell carcinoma. Whole-study context: Nephrectomy followed 15 Gy stereotactic body radiation by 4 weeks.

The table came from immunoSEQ multiplex PCR; TCRdb's copy has only in-frame clones and leaves some out. The profile covers tens of thousands of clones, with 82% appearing a single time and roughly 6.8% taken by the ten largest. Noted time point: baseline pretreatment blood. Treatment indicated: 15 Gy SBRT to primary tumor, nephrectomy 4 weeks later. This renal cell carcinoma was of the clear cell type. Turning to this clone: Its cognate antigen is unknown.

Points from the study as a whole: In blood, top tumor clones expanded by 2 weeks, shrinking by 4. Pretreatment tumor biopsies were lacking, so baseline clonotypes are unknown.

The length of the CDR3 is 12 residues. The germline V gene has CDR1 MGHRA and CDR2 YSYEKL. The V end was cut by 0 bases, the J end by 8 bases, with 7 bases between. This chain links TRBV4-1 with TRBJ1-2; possible D gene TRBD1, 5 bases. Material: blood, obtained from a patient whose treatment included radiotherapy and nephrectomy. The TCR comes from a man aged 60 to 69 with renal cell carcinoma. In nucleotides, the CDR3 is TGCGCCAGCAGCCAAGATGGGGGGGGCTACACCTTC. Translated, it gives CASSQDGGGYTF.